This T cell receptor beta chain was found in a study of T cell responses to AZD1222 COVID-19 vaccine. Profiling relied on immunoSEQ multiplex PCR, and the TCRdb table lists in-frame clones only, not all of them. The top ten hold about 4.6% of the sample, which has about 110,000 clones, approximately 87% seen once. Study observations and caveats: The sample set comprised mostly white British donors with more females, and clonal diversity was possibly underestimated.

Germline assignment: CDR1 LGHNA and CDR2 YSLEER. The CDR3 spans 15 residues. The V end was cut by 0 bases, the J end by 3 bases, with 11 bases between. Concerning this clone: No antigen is known for it.

This sequence originates from an adult who received the AZD1222 COVID-19 vaccine. The source was peripheral blood, collected 28 days after the second AZD1222 dose. This sequence joins TRBV4-3 and TRBJ1-2; no definite D call. CDR3 sequence reads: CASSQDFGADYGYTF. DNA for the CDR3: TGCGCCAGCAGCCAAGATTTCGGAGCAGACTATGGCTACACCTTC.